This T cell receptor (beta chain) was obtained from a study of cytomegalovirus exposure and HLA in healthy donors. Study findings and constraints: Segments of the TCR beta V type were, in most cases, productive about 90% or about 30% of the time in an earlier analysis. As a later analysis revealed, most CMV-associated TCR beta chains appeared HLA-restricted. TCR beta chains numbering more than 150 were designated cytomegalovirus-associated.

The PCR contained 60 Vbeta and 13 Jbeta primers. Here immunoSEQ multiplex PCR was the method, and the copy in TCRdb shows in-frame clones only, minus some. The sample consists of some 150,000 clones, around four fifths of them appearing once. The CDR3 covers 19 residues. Germline CDR1 reads MNHNS; CDR2 reads SASEGT. The trim removed 4 bases at V and 7 bases at J, leaving 15 bases unmatched. For this clone: What it recognizes is unknown.

The source of this sequence is a female donor in good health and CMV-seronegative. Sequencing was carried out using PBMCs. The V gene is TRBV6-1, the J gene TRBJ1-6; 11 bases are shared with TRBD1. The CDR3 DNA is TGTGCCAGCAGTGCATTGGGGACAGGGGGTCCGGAGGGGAATTCACCCCTCCACTTT. Translating it yields CASSALGTGGPEGNSPLHF.